This T cell receptor beta chain was retrieved from a study of Ad26.COV2.S vaccination and SARS-CoV-2 variants. Profiled with immunoSEQ multiplex PCR; TCRdb holds only in-frame clones, not every one. The sample holds hundreds of thousands of clones, 80% to 90% seen once. The treatment was: 15 to 20 received Ad26.COV2.S at low or high dose, single or two shots; five or six received placebo; per-sample allocation not given. Sampling was done on day 63 after the first vaccine or placebo injection. A Boston adult aged 18-55 years was the donor. The CDR3 has 15 residues. The V end lost 0 bases, the J end lost 0 bases, and 8 bases lay between the germline ends. The germline V gene has CDR1 SGHRS and CDR2 YFSETQ.

This clonotype was obtained from a person aged 18-65 years who received the Ad26.COV2.S COVID-19 vaccine or a placebo. The J gene is TRBJ2-3, the V gene TRBV5-1; D is uncertain. Specimen: peripheral blood, collected in a trial of Ad26.COV2.S vaccine versus placebo. CDR3 bases: TGCGCCAGCAGCTTGGTTAGGGTAAGCACAGATACGCAGTATTTT. Encoded protein: CASSLVRVSTDTQYF.